The clone carrying this TCR beta chain was seen at least ten times. Its antigen is currently unknown. Hyperthyroidism patients, all newly diagnosed, had under 2 months' duration and ages of 18 to 65. A diagnosis was made from clinical symptoms together with serum thyroxine, TRAb, thyroid ultrasound and orbital computed tomography. PBMCs were isolated by Ficoll-Paque density gradient centrifugation, using 8 to 10 ml of fresh peripheral blood as the starting material. The CDR3 extends over 15 amino acids. The ends were cut back, 3 bases at V and 4 bases at J, with 15 bases in the middle. Germline V gives CDR1 LNHDA, CDR2 SQIVND (reference sequence). Amplifying from RNA transcripts, the study obtained TCR beta CDR3 regions. HTBI primers were employed in first-round RT-PCR, then a second-round multiplex PCR followed. TCRdb processed the multiplex PCR reads anew with MiXCR; each CDR3 protein has one entry. The repertoire holds hundreds of thousands of distinct CDR3 sequences, with approximately 22% as singletons.

The data were taken from a study of Graves' ophthalmopathy and Graves' hyperthyroidism. Findings and limits, study-wide: At around 68% sensitivity and 72.22% specificity, the model predicted progression of the ophthalmopathy.

The V and J genes are TRBV19 and TRBJ1-1; a possible D gene is TRBD1 (5 bases). The material sequenced was peripheral blood. The origin of this receptor is a woman aged 18 to 35 with stable Graves' hyperthyroidism. Some clones in this sample may be carry-over from other donors' samples. This chain's CDR3 is CASSMAGTRSTEAFF. The CDR3, as DNA: TGTGCCAGTAGTATGGCGGGGACGAGGAGCACTGAAGCTTTCTTT.